What follows is one TCR beta chain and its context. V gave up 4 bases and J gave up 5 bases, with 6 bases separating them. This CDR3 spans 12 amino acids. This sample is part of a study of blood T cell repertoires in COVID-19. At the level of the study: Samples representing acute and convalescent COVID-19 were sourced from the United States, Italy and Spain. The analysed material was cDNA or gDNA that came from T cells, B-cell-depleted T cells, or PBMCs.

This table comes from immunoSEQ multiplex PCR, and its TCRdb copy is limited to in-frame clones, with some not included. The sample includes about 190,000 clones, around 90% of them seen just once. V and J are TRBV12-3 or TRBV12-4 and TRBJ2-1; no definite D call. Sequencing used peripheral blood. The TCR sequence derives from a man over 45 with acute or convalescent COVID-19. CDR3 in amino acids: CASSSQDNEQFF. The CDR3 DNA reads TGTGCCAGCAGTTCCCAGGACAATGAGCAGTTCTTC.